The 20 T cell receptor beta chains in this list originate from one sample, sequenced in a study of blood T cell repertoires in COVID-19. Clones were read by immunoSEQ multiplex PCR, and TCRdb kept only the in-frame ones, dropping some. Of 200,000 to 300,000 clones in the sample, more than 75% were seen once. The sample taken for sequencing was peripheral blood. The source is an older woman with active or convalescent COVID-19.

This clone was picked up a small number of times. The gene calls are TRBV5-1 and TRBJ2-7; possible D gene TRBD2, 5 bases. The V gene's germline CDR1 is SGHRS and CDR2 YFSETQ. V lost 4 bases, J lost 6 bases, and 20 bases lay in between. This CDR3 contains 15 residues. The CDR3 here is CASSPGVPPVGEQYF. In DNA form, the CDR3 reads TGCGCCAGCAGCCCCGGGGTGCCACCAGTGGGCGAGCAGTACTTC.

V gene TRBV30 combines with J gene TRBJ1-2; the match to TRBD1 covers 7 bases. The CDR3 is 15 amino acids. J lost 4 bases, V lost 1 base, and 9 bases had no gene match. From germline, CDR1 is GTSNPN and CDR2 SVGIG (reference sequence). In nucleotides, the CDR3 is TGTGCCTGGAGTGCCGAACCGGGACAGAGCTATGGCTACACCTTC. This gives the protein CAWSAEPGQSYGYTF.

This clone was counted only a few times. V and J are TRBV5-5 and TRBJ1-1, with D tentatively TRBD1 (6 bases). Trimming took 4 bases from V and 4 from J, leaving 29 bases between them. CDR3 length equals 19 residues. Germline V lookup: CDR1 SGHKS, CDR2 YYEKEE (reference sequence). CDR3 in amino acids: CASSPGHRARLGSGTEAFF. The CDR3 nucleotides are TGTGCCAGCAGCCCAGGGCACAGGGCGCGGTTGGGATCGGGCACTGAAGCTTTCTTT.

The V and J genes are TRBV20-1 and TRBJ2-1; D not certain. The CDR3 loop spans 11 amino acids. Germline V CDR1 and CDR2: DFQATT, SNEGSKA (reference sequence). V gave up 8 bases and J gave up 4 bases, with 9 bases separating them. CDR3 in amino acids: CSTHPYNEQFF. CDR3 DNA sequence: TGCAGTACACACCCGTACAATGAGCAGTTCTTC.

V and J are TRBV4-2 and TRBJ2-7; D is possibly TRBD1 (6 bases). Trimming removed 2 bases from V and 6 bases from J, with 14 bases in between. From germline, CDR1 is LGHNA and CDR2 YNFKEQ. The length of the CDR3 is 14 residues. In DNA form, the CDR3 reads TGTGCCAGCAGCCAACCGGGACAACTCCCCGAGCAGTACTTC. Its protein is CASSQPGQLPEQYF.

This chain links TRBV12-1 with TRBJ2-2; TRBD2 was called by the table and not checked on the DNA. TRBV12-1 is given as a pseudogene. There are 15 residues in the CDR3. DNA for the CDR3: TGTGCCAGCAGCTTGAGCGGGCGGAACACCGGGGAGCTGTTTTTT. It is translated as CASSLSGRNTGELFF.

The chain uses TRBV7-9 and TRBJ1-2; D is possibly TRBD1 (5 bases). The CDR3 is made up of 14 amino acids. V gave up 5 bases and J gave up 4 bases, with 14 bases separating them. From germline, CDR1 is SEHNR and CDR2 FQNEAQ (reference sequence). The CDR3 coding sequence is TGTGCCAGCAGCCCGGACATTAGGGGCTATGGCTACACCTTC. This translates into CASSPDIRGYGYTF.

The chain employs TRBV29-1 and TRBJ2-5; the D gene is possibly TRBD2 (6 bases). The CDR3 contains 14 residues. V was cut by 4 bases and J by 2 bases, with 14 bases left in between. Germline CDR1 is SQVTM and CDR2 is ANQGSEA. The DNA of the CDR3 is TGCAGCGTTGCGGCCCCTAGCGCGCAAGAGACCCAGTACTTC. Its translation: CSVAAPSAQETQYF.

V and J are TRBV6-1 and TRBJ2-7; 8 bases are shared with TRBD2. In germline, CDR1 is MNHNS, CDR2 SASEGT. The CDR3 is 15 amino acids. The junction had 6 bases not matched to a gene; V was cut back by 1 base and J by 4 bases. The CDR3 DNA is TGTGCCAGCAGTGAAGGGAGTAGCGGGGCGTACGAGCAGTACTTC. It encodes CASSEGSSGAYEQYF.

The genes are TRBV2 and TRBJ1-4, with D perhaps TRBD1 (6 bases). V was clipped by 4 bases and J by 0 bases, with 27 bases between them. This CDR3 spans 21 amino acids. Germline V CDR1 and CDR2: SNHLY, FYNNEI. The CDR3 region is CASSGTQDSLDIGATNEKLFF. CDR3 coding DNA: TGTGCCAGCAGTGGGACCCAGGACAGCTTAGACATAGGAGCAACTAATGAAAAACTGTTTTTT.

V and J are TRBV6-1 and TRBJ1-5; D is possibly TRBD1 (5 bases). The CDR3 is 15 residues long. Trimming removed 5 bases from V and 2 bases from J, with 13 bases in between. Germline loops: CDR1 MNHNS, CDR2 SASEGT. The CDR3 sequence: CASSWEGGGNQPQHF. CDR3 coding DNA: TGTGCCAGCAGTTGGGAGGGAGGGGGCAATCAGCCCCAGCATTTT.

This clone appeared a single time. The V call is TRBV29-1, the J call TRBJ2-3, with D unclear. Trimming left V 2 bases short and J 4 bases short, with 7 bases between. Germline CDR1 reads SQVTM; CDR2 reads ANQGSEA. The CDR3 spans 12 residues. CDR3 nucleotides: TGCAGCGTTGAACTCTACTCAGATACGCAGTATTTT. It specifies CSVELYSDTQYF.

This clone was counted once. The chain carries TRBV7-8 and TRBJ1-5, with 7 bases matching TRBD1. This CDR3 spans 16 amino acids. CDR1 and CDR2 from the germline V gene are SGHVS and FQNEAQ. Trimming cost V 2 bases and J 0 bases; bases outside gene matches: 4. CDR3 loop: CASSLRGQSSNQPQHF. The CDR3, as DNA: TGTGCCAGCAGCTTAAGGGGACAGAGTAGCAATCAGCCCCAGCATTTT.

V is TRBV10-1 and J is TRBJ1-2; D possibly corresponds to TRBD1 (5 bases). The CDR3 contains 11 residues. Germline CDR1 WNHNN, CDR2 SYGVQD (reference sequence). The V gene lost 10 bases and the J gene lost 5 bases, with 11 bases spanning the gap. CDR3 nucleotides: TGCGCCACCACACAGGAGTATGGCTACACCTTC. Translating it yields CATTQEYGYTF.

This clone was detected only once. The chain links TRBV29-1 to TRBJ1-2; 9 bases match TRBD1. This CDR3 is 13 amino acids long. Unmatched junction bases numbered 6, after V lost 6 bases and J lost 4 bases. Germline loops: CDR1 SQVTM, CDR2 ANQGSEA. This chain's CDR3 is CSVAGQGTYGYTF. In DNA form, the CDR3 reads TGCAGCGTCGCCGGACAGGGGACCTATGGCTACACCTTC.

The chain has TRBV6-5 and TRBJ1-4, with D perhaps TRBD1 (6 bases). CDR1 MNHEY and CDR2 SVGAGI come from the germline V gene. CDR3 length equals 14 residues. V was trimmed by 2 bases and J by 5 bases, leaving 9 bases between them. The CDR3 sequence is CASSYRQENEKLFF. The CDR3 DNA follows: TGTGCCAGCAGTTACAGACAGGAAAATGAAAAACTGTTTTTT.

V is TRBV21-1 and J is TRBJ1-5; TRBD1, the D gene given by the table, was not confirmed from the DNA. TRBV21-1 is a pseudogene. This CDR3 contains 17 residues. CDR3 region: CASSKGGDRWPYQPQHF. DNA of the CDR3: TGTGCCAGCAGCAAAGGGGGGGACAGGTGGCCCTATCAGCCCCAGCATTTT.

The chain joins TRBV9 to TRBJ2-2; a possible D gene is TRBD1 (5 bases). Between the trimmed V and J ends, which lost 0 bases and 6 bases, there was a span of 21 bases. From germline, CDR1 is SGDLS and CDR2 YYNGEE. The CDR3 is 18 residues long. DNA for the CDR3: TGTGCCAGCAGCGTAGGGCTCAGGGTAGCCTCCTCTCCCGGGGAGCTGTTTTTT. Translating gives CASSVGLRVASSPGELFF.

The rearrangement joins TRBV5-1 to TRBJ1-3, with 7 bases that match TRBD1. With 0 bases clipped from V and 2 bases from J, the junction kept 2 bases outside the gene matches. The CDR3 extends over 15 amino acids. Germline V gene sequence: CDR1 SGHRS, CDR2 YFSETQ. Written as DNA, the CDR3 is TGCGCCAGCAGCTTGGGGGGGACAGCTGGAAACACCATATATTTT. The encoded protein is CASSLGGTAGNTIYF.

The chain links TRBV7-3 to TRBJ1-2, with 12 positions matching TRBD1. This CDR3 spans 15 amino acids. Germline CDR1 reads SGHTA; CDR2 reads FQGTGA. The trim removed 5 bases at V and 7 bases at J, leaving 8 bases unmatched. CDR3: CASSPRDRGPTGYTF. The DNA of the CDR3 is TGTGCCAGCAGCCCTCGGGACAGGGGGCCCACTGGCTACACCTTC. Using reference TRBV7-3 and TRBJ1-2 for the parts outside the CDR3, the full variable domain is GAGVSQTPSNKVTEKGKYVELRCDPISGHTALYWYRQSLGQGPEFLIYFQGTGAADDSGLPNDRFFAVRPEGSVSTLKIQRTERGDSAVYLCASSPRDRGPTGYTFGSGTRLTVV.